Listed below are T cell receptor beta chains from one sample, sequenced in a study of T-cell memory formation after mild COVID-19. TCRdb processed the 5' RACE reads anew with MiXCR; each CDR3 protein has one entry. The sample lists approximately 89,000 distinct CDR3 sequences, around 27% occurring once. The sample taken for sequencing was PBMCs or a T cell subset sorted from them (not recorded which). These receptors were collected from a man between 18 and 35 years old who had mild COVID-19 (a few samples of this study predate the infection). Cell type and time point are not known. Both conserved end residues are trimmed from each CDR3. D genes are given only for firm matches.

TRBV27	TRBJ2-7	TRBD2	ASSLGGFRYEQY
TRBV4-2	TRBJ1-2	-	ASSQTPQTLSRGYT
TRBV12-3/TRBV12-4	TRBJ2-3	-	ASSLAGGYDTQY
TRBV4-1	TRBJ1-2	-	ASSPVDGGWNGYT
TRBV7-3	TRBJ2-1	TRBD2	ASSNERGGLSYNEQF
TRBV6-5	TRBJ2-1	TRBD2	ATASGRGGPHNEQF
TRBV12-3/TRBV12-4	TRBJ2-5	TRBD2	ASRGTSGGPGETQY
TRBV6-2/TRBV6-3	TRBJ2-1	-	ASRGEREQF
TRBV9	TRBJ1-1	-	ASSVFGGLNTEAF
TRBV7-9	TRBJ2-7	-	ASSGGQGLTYEQY
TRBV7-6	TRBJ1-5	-	ASSLSSGGRQPQH
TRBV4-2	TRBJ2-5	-	ASSQGPGTQY
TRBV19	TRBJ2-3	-	ASSRVLGDTQY
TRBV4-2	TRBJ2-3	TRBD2	ASSQGERGVHGDTQY
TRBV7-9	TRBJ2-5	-	ASNPLGETQY
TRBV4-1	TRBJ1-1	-	ASSQVGASGAF
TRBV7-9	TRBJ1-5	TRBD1	ASSFEVRDRGRQAAQPQH
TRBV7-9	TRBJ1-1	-	ASSLEAEATEAF
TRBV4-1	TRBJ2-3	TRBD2	ASSLSGTSGSTDTQY
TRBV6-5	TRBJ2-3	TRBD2	ASNAAGGSTDTQY
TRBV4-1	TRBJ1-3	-	ASSQDGSSLGNTIY
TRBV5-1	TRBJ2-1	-	ASRIKYPGYNEQF
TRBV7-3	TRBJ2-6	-	ASSPPEANVLT
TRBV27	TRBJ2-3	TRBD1	ASSLLSRQGADTQY
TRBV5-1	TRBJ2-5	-	ASSRYRNQETQY
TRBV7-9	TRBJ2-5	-	ASSLRQKQETQY
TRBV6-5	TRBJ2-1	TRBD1	ASGDRASYNEQF
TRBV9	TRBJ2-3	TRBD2	ASSEPSGTSGGPQY
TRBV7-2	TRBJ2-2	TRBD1	ASSLDGTVRELF
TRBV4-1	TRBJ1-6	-	ASSQAGLLDSPLH
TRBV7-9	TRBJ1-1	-	ASSLVYNEAF
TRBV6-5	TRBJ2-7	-	ASSFSGNRDEQY
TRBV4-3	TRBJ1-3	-	ASSQDGESSGNTIY
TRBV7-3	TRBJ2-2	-	ASSFGPNTGELF
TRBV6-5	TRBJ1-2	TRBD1	ASSKTGGDDYGYT
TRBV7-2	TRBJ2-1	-	ASSLDGYSYNEQF
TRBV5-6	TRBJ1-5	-	ASSSWSFWNQPQH
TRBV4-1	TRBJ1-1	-	ASSQGDTNTEAF
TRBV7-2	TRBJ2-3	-	ASRSSNQGTQY
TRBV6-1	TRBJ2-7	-	ASRRDGGYEQY
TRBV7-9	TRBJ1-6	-	ASSFSLGGGRDNSPLH
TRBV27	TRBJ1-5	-	ASSLSAGDGNQPQH
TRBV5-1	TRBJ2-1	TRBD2	ASSLALAGGDEQF
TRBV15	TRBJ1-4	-	ATSREGGLNEKLF
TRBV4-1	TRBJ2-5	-	ASSRRRRVDAEETQY
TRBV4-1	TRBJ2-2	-	ASSPAGDIGELF
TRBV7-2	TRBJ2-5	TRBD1	ASSLGHRGEETQY
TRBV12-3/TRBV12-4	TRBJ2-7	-	ASSHNQYEQY
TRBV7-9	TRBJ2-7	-	AAGPPESYYEQY
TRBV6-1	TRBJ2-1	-	ASSERTGYEQF
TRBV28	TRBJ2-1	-	ASSPEALYNEQF
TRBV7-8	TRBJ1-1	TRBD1	ASSSTNRGFTEAF
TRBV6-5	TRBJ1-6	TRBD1	ASSYSPGQGRSPLH
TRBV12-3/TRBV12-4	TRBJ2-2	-	ASSPPAQGGGELF
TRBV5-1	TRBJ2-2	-	ASSRKDRTNTGELF
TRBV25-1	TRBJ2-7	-	ASSVRVDTYEQY